The clone carrying this T cell receptor (beta chain) occurred once. Germline V gives CDR1 SGHRS, CDR2 YFSETQ. This CDR3 is 14 amino acids long. The V segment lost 4 bases and the J segment 8 bases; nucleotides outside the gene matches: 6. Original processing methods: Amplification with reference gene primers provided the estimates of nucleated cell counts. Clones were sequenced by immunoSEQ multiplex PCR, and TCRdb holds only the in-frame ones, with some missing. That table is the source of V, J and clone size, and D and trimming were worked out from the DNA. The repertoire holds about 26,000 clones, with about 87% as singletons. The source of the sample is a study of blood T cell repertoires in COVID-19. Whole-study context: Both acute and convalescent COVID-19 samples were obtained from the United States, Italy and Spain. In each case, the material was cDNA or gDNA derived from T cells, B-cell-depleted T cells, or PBMCs.

Sequenced: peripheral blood. The source is a human donor in a cohort sampled during active COVID-19. J is TRBJ1-4 and V is TRBV5-1; 9 bases fit TRBD1. This CDR3 reads CASSADRGGEKLFF. The DNA for the CDR3 is TGCGCCAGCAGCGCGGACAGGGGAGGCGAAAAACTGTTTTTT.